These 22 T cell receptor beta chains were sequenced from one sample in a study of T cell responses to AZD1222 COVID-19 vaccine. The assay was immunoSEQ multiplex PCR, and TCRdb's table has in-frame clones only and misses some. The data show approximately 120,000 clones, with about 85% seen just once and roughly 4.4% held by the top ten. Sequences were derived from peripheral blood, sampled 28 days after the second AZD1222 dose. These receptors originate from an adult who received the AZD1222 COVID-19 vaccine.

This chain uses TRBV27 with TRBJ1-5, with D possibly being TRBD1 (5 bases). Germline V lookup: CDR1 MNHEY, CDR2 SMNVEV (reference sequence). The CDR3 is made up of 14 amino acids. V lost 6 bases and J 4 bases, leaving 13 bases between the germline ends. Written as DNA, the CDR3 is TGTGCCAGCAGGGGGGGGAGGGCAAATCAGCCCCAGCATTTT. It encodes CASRGGRANQPQHF.

This sequence joins TRBV29-1 and TRBJ2-1; 7 nucleotides line up with TRBD2. The CDR3 covers 12 residues. Germline loops: CDR1 SQVTM, CDR2 ANQGSEA. V shed 7 bases, J shed 8 bases, and the junction held 8 bases outside the gene matches. In nucleotides, the CDR3 is TGCAGCGGTGGGGGGGGAAGGTATGAGCAGTTCTTC. It translates to CSGGGGRYEQFF.

The chain joins TRBV25-1 to TRBJ1-1; 11 bases line up with TRBD1. Germline CDR1 reads MGHDK; CDR2 reads SYGVNS. V shed 4 bases, J shed 0 bases, and the junction held 7 bases outside the gene matches. The CDR3 sequence is 17 residues long. CDR3 region: CASSAMDRGRLNTEAFF. The CDR3 nucleotides read TGTGCCAGCAGTGCTATGGACAGGGGGCGCTTGAACACTGAAGCTTTCTTT.

The chain links TRBV6-5 to TRBJ1-4; TRBD1 agrees at 9 bases. The CDR3 covers 15 residues. CDR1 MNHEY and CDR2 SVGAGI come from the germline V gene. Germline trimming cut 6 bases from V and 5 bases from J; bases unmatched to any gene: 7. The CDR3, as DNA: TGTGCCAGCAGACGATCCGGGACAGGGAATGAAAAACTGTTTTTT. Encoded protein: CASRRSGTGNEKLFF.

The chain combines TRBV9 with TRBJ2-3, with TRBD2 matching over 9 bases. Germline-derived CDR1 and CDR2 are SGDLS and YYNGEE. V gave up 0 bases and J gave up 6 bases; unmatched junction bases: 8. CDR3 size: 16 residues. Written as DNA, the CDR3 is TGTGCCAGCAGCGTAGGTAGCGGGGGTGTAGCGGATACGCAGTATTTT. Amino acid sequence: CASSVGSGGVADTQYF.

V gene TRBV5-1 combines with J gene TRBJ2-3, with D perhaps TRBD1 (6 bases). Germline lookup yields CDR1 SGHRS and CDR2 YFSETQ. V was shortened by 5 bases and J by 0 bases, with 7 bases between the two germline ends. The CDR3 contains 13 residues. CDR3 in amino acids: CASSRGSTDTQYF. CDR3 sequence (DNA): TGCGCCAGCAGTAGGGGGAGCACAGATACGCAGTATTTT.

The genes are TRBV12-3 or TRBV12-4 and TRBJ2-7; D remains unclear. The CDR3 is 12 residues long. V was trimmed by 2 bases and J by 3 bases, leaving 5 bases between them. In DNA form, the CDR3 reads TGTGCCAGCAGTTTATCGCGCTACGAGCAGTACTTC. Translated, it gives CASSLSRYEQYF.

V and J are TRBV7-8 and TRBJ2-2, with 8 bases fitting TRBD1. With 5 bases clipped from V and 2 bases from J, the junction kept 7 bases outside the gene matches. The CDR3 length is 16 residues. Germline V gives CDR1 SGHVS, CDR2 FQNEAQ. CDR3 nucleotides: TGTGCCAGCAGCCCCGACAGGGGACACAACACCGGGGAGCTGTTTTTT. The encoded protein is CASSPDRGHNTGELFF.

The V call is TRBV5-6, the J call TRBJ2-3; D is uncertain. Germline-derived CDR1 and CDR2 are SGHDT and YYEEEE. This CDR3 contains 15 residues. Trimming left V 2 bases short and J 2 bases short, with 12 bases between. CDR3 bases: TGTGCCAGCAGCTTAAATGCTGACCTCACAGATACGCAGTATTTT. It is translated as CASSLNADLTDTQYF.

The rearrangement uses TRBV6-1 and TRBJ1-2; D is possibly TRBD1 (5 bases). V lost 1 base to trimming and J lost 3 bases, with 12 bases between them. This CDR3 spans 15 amino acids. CDR1 and CDR2 (germline): MNHNS, SASEGT. Here the CDR3 DNA reads TGTGCCAGCAGTGAAGTTTCGGGCAGGGACTATGGCTACACCTTC. Its translation is CASSEVSGRDYGYTF.

The CDR3 DNA follows: TGTGCCAGCAGCCGCGGGGCGGCGAGCACAGATACGCAGTATTTT. Translation: CASSRGAASTDTQYF. The V call is TRBV7-2, the J call TRBJ2-3; TRBD2 might be the D (6 bases). Looked up from germline, CDR1 is SGHTA and CDR2 is FQGNSA. The CDR3 has 15 amino acids. V was cut by 5 bases and J by 0 bases, with 12 bases left in between. The whole variable domain, filled in from reference TRBV7-2 and TRBJ2-3, reads GAGVSQSPSNKVTEKGKDVELRCDPISGHTALYWYRQSLGQGLEFLIYFQGNSAPDKSGLPSDRFSAERTGGSVSTLTIQRTQQEDSAVYLCASSRGAASTDTQYFGPGTRLTVL.

The chain uses TRBV6-5 and TRBJ2-5; a weak D match, TRBD1 (6 bases). There are 14 residues in the CDR3. Trimming took off 0 bases at V and 3 bases at J, with 8 bases between the two ends. CDR1 is MNHEY, CDR2 SVGAGI, per germline. The CDR3 region has the DNA TGTGCCAGCAGTTACTCGGACAGAGAAGAGACCCAGTACTTC. As protein: CASSYSDREETQYF.

This sequence joins TRBV29-1 and TRBJ1-1; D is perhaps TRBD1 (6 bases). The CDR3 is 13 amino acids. Per the germline V gene, CDR1 is SQVTM and CDR2 is ANQGSEA. Trimming took off 4 bases at V and 1 base at J, with 10 bases between the two ends. This CDR3 is CSVVTGRNTEAFF. The DNA of the CDR3 is TGCAGCGTTGTCACAGGGCGGAACACTGAAGCTTTCTTT.

This chain connects TRBV5-4 to TRBJ2-4, with 16 bases matching TRBD2. Unmatched junction bases numbered 7, after V lost 4 bases and J lost 0 bases. CDR1 and CDR2 from the germline V gene are SGHNT and YYREEE (reference sequence). The CDR3 runs to 19 residues. CDR3 DNA: TGTGCCAGCAGCGCGGGACTAGCGGGGGGGACACTAGCCAAAAACATTCAGTACTTC. The encoded protein is CASSAGLAGGTLAKNIQYF.

The CDR3 sequence: CASSEIYSNQPQHF. The CDR3, as DNA: TGTGCCAGCAGTGAGATTTATAGCAATCAGCCCCAGCATTTT. The chain is built from TRBV6-1 and TRBJ1-5; D not resolved. The CDR3 runs to 14 residues. Per the germline V gene, CDR1 is MNHNS and CDR2 is SASEGT. Trimming took off 3 bases at V and 0 bases at J, with 6 bases between the two ends.

The chain uses TRBV28 and TRBJ2-1; D is ambiguous. V dropped 3 bases and J dropped 3 bases, with 18 bases sitting between them. The CDR3 totals 17 residues. Germline V CDR1 and CDR2: MDHEN, SYDVKM. CDR3 nucleotide sequence: TGTGCCAGCAGTTTGGGGTCGAGTCTCCAGGACTACAATGAGCAGTTCTTC. Protein product: CASSLGSSLQDYNEQFF.

The chain recombines TRBV6-1 with TRBJ1-6, with a tentative D call TRBD1 (5 bases). V lost 11 bases and J 2 bases, leaving 13 bases between the germline ends. This CDR3 has 14 residues. CDR1 and CDR2 (germline): MNHNS, SASEGT. CDR3 nucleotides: TGTGCCGGTCGGGGGGAGGCCTATAATTCACCCCTCCACTTT. Translating gives CAGRGEAYNSPLHF.

The chain links TRBV29-1 to TRBJ1-4, with 10 bases lining up with TRBD1. CDR3 length: 14 residues. The ends lost 4 bases at V and 7 bases at J; junction bases unmatched: 6. Per the germline V gene, CDR1 is SQVTM and CDR2 is ANQGSEA. CDR3 in DNA: TGCAGCGTTGTGCTAGGGACAGGGGTTGAAAAACTGTTTTTT. Protein: CSVVLGTGVEKLFF. Filled out from reference TRBV29-1 and TRBJ1-4, the complete variable domain reads SAVISQKPSRDICQRGTSLTIQCQVDSQVTMMFWYRQQPGQSLTLIATANQGSEATYESGFVIDKFPISRPNLTFSTLTVSNMSPEDSSIYLCSVVLGTGVEKLFFGSGTQLSVL.

This clone was observed a single time. The rearrangement uses TRBV20-1 and TRBJ1-5; 7 nucleotides match TRBD1. The CDR3 is 15 residues long. Germline loops: CDR1 DFQATT, CDR2 SNEGSKA (reference sequence). J was trimmed by 5 bases and V by 3 bases; bases with no gene match: 10. The CDR3: CSASPTGPSDQPQHF. Here the CDR3 DNA reads TGCAGTGCTAGTCCGACAGGGCCATCTGATCAGCCCCAGCATTTT.

The gene calls are TRBV28 and TRBJ1-4; D is ambiguous. Germline V gives CDR1 MDHEN, CDR2 SYDVKM. This CDR3 has 14 amino acids. V lost 6 bases and J lost 4, with 12 bases in between. In nucleotides, the CDR3 is TGTGCCAGCAGGCGACGCACGGGTAATGAAAAACTGTTTTTT. Translating gives CASRRRTGNEKLFF.

The V call is TRBV5-8, the J call TRBJ1-2; D is unclear. The CDR3 loop spans 10 amino acids. Germline V gene lookup returns CDR1 SGHTS and CDR2 YDEGEE. Trimming took off 2 bases at V and 4 bases at J, with 0 bases between the two ends. The CDR3: CASSFYGYTF. CDR3 nucleotide sequence: TGTGCCAGCAGCTTCTATGGCTACACCTTC. Full variable domain (missing parts from reference TRBV5-8 and TRBJ1-2): EAGVTQSPTHLIKTRGQQATLRCSPISGHTSVYWYQQALGLGLQFLLWYDEGEERNRGNFPPRFSGRQFPNYSSELNVNALELEDSALYLCASSFYGYTFGSGTRLTVV.

The table lists this clone with a count of one. The V call is TRBV12-3 or TRBV12-4, the J call TRBJ1-2; possible D gene TRBD1, 5 bases. Trimming pared 5 bases from V and 7 bases from J, leaving 11 bases between. The CDR3 is 12 residues long. The CDR3 protein is CASSHLGGGYTF. CDR3 DNA: TGTGCCAGCAGTCACCTCGGGGGTGGCTACACCTTC.